A single sample is the source of the 20 T cell receptor beta chains below, sequenced in a study of post-analysis software for immune sequencing data (dated by TCRdb to between 2014 and 2017). Study-level results and caveats: Four to six TRBV segments, including TRBV5-6, TRBV5-1 and TRBV20-1, were significantly more frequent in patients than controls.

The library came from PCR. Sequencing used an Illumina HiSeq 2500. To reduce PCR and sequencing biases, unique molecular identifiers were built into the TCR beta cDNA libraries. Using fastp trimming at Q25 and MiXCR clonotype assembly, TCRdb reanalyzed the public sequencing data and kept in-frame beta chains. CDR3 protein duplicates are merged, each entry listing the most common genes and DNA. The sample table shows approximately 690,000 distinct CDR3 sequences, and roughly three fifths are seen once. About 11% of the sample belongs to the ten largest clones. Their specific antigens are unknown. The sample was blood. These receptors were collected from a girl under 10 years old with multiple sclerosis.

As concerns this clonotype: One end of the junction does not line up with germline, which may come from a read error. V is TRBV20-1 and J is TRBJ1-2; 9 bases align to TRBD1. CDR1 and CDR2 from the germline V gene are DFQATT and SNEGSKA (reference sequence). There are 15 residues in the CDR3. The CDR3: CSAGDPQGANYGYTF. For the CDR3, the DNA is TGCAGTGCTGGAGACCCACAGGGGGCCAACTATGGCTACACCTTC.

The gene calls are TRBV15 and TRBJ1-2; 8 bases are shared with TRBD1. Germline lookup yields CDR1 LNHNV and CDR2 YYDKDF (reference sequence). V lost 0 bases, J lost 8 bases, and 11 bases stayed unmatched. The length of the CDR3 is 16 residues. CDR3 in DNA: TGTGCCACCAGCAGAGAAGGGGGACAGGTGCAAAACGGCTACACCTTC. Its protein product is CATSREGGQVQNGYTF.

The chain employs TRBV20-1 and TRBJ2-2, with a possible D match to TRBD1 (5 bases). In germline, CDR1 is DFQATT, CDR2 SNEGSKA (reference sequence). The CDR3 length is 12 residues. V was trimmed by 3 bases and J by 11 bases, leaving 13 bases between them. The CDR3 sequence: CSASGLRGELFF. The CDR3 DNA follows: TGCAGTGCTAGTGGGCTTAGGGGAGAGCTGTTTTTT.

In its sample, this clonotype was seen a few times. The chain employs TRBV7-6 and TRBJ2-1; 8 positions match TRBD1. Trimming removed 1 base from V and 1 base from J; junction bases left unmatched: 3. This CDR3 comprises 16 residues. Germline V lookup: CDR1 SGHVS, CDR2 FNYEAQ. The DNA of the CDR3 is TGTGCCAGCAGCTTAGAAGGACAGGGTTCCTACAATGAGCAGTTCTTC. This translates into CASSLEGQGSYNEQFF.

The genes are TRBV7-9 and TRBJ1-1; D is possibly TRBD1 (5 bases). There are 15 residues in the CDR3. V lost 2 bases to trimming and J lost 3 bases, with 13 bases between them. Germline CDR1 SEHNR, CDR2 FQNEAQ (reference sequence). CDR3 sequence (DNA): TGTGCCAGCAGCTTAATTTCCAGGGTGGACACTGAAGCTTTCTTT. Its translation is CASSLISRVDTEAFF.

This clonotype was counted between two and nine times. This chain joins TRBV20-1 and TRBJ2-5; D might be TRBD1 (9 bases). The J call may not be correct, given that the DNA end is closer to TRBJ2-7. CDR3 length equals 16 residues. Germline CDR1 reads DFQATT; CDR2 reads SNEGSKA (reference sequence). As DNA, the CDR3 is TGCAGTGTCACACAGGGGGCGGGAGGCCTTTCAAACGAGCAGTACTTC. This gives the protein CSVTQGAGGLSNEQYF.

This clonotype was recorded a few times. J is TRBJ2-3 and V is TRBV28; 8 positions match TRBD2. Losses at the gene ends were 6 bases for V and 5 bases for J; bases not matched to a gene: 7. CDR1 and CDR2 (germline): MDHEN, SYDVKM. The CDR3 has 14 residues. DNA for the CDR3: TGTGCCAGCAGCTCAGCGGGAGAGGGAGATACGCAGTATTTT. It is translated as CASSSAGEGDTQYF.

This chain connects TRBV7-2 to TRBJ1-5, with D hard to call. The V and J ends lost 0 bases and 3 bases respectively, with 9 bases between them. The CDR3 has 15 residues. CDR1 and CDR2 from the germline V gene are SGHTA and FQGNSA. Here the CDR3 reads CASSLAHGLNQPQHF. The CDR3 DNA reads TGTGCCAGCAGCTTAGCCCACGGCCTCAATCAGCCCCAGCATTTT.

The chain joins TRBV29-1 to TRBJ1-4, with 10 nucleotides matching TRBD1. Trimming removed 4 bases from V and 7 bases from J; junction bases left unmatched: 6. The V gene's germline CDR1 is SQVTM and CDR2 ANQGSEA. The CDR3 extends over 14 amino acids. The CDR3 DNA reads as TGCAGCGTTGGCACTGGACAGGGGGTTGAAAAACTGTTTTTT. Residues: CSVGTGQGVEKLFF.

The V gene is TRBV3-1, the J gene TRBJ2-2, with 8 nucleotides matching TRBD1. This CDR3 spans 15 amino acids. CDR1 is LGHDT, CDR2 YNNKEL, per germline (reference sequence). With V trimmed by 4 bases and J by 7 bases, 8 bases remained unmatched. The CDR3 loop reads CASSPGQGLGGELFF. The DNA of the CDR3 is TGTGCCAGCAGCCCTGGACAGGGTCTAGGCGGGGAGCTGTTTTTT.

This clonotype was detected a few times. The chain uses TRBV6-5 and TRBJ2-7, with D possibly being TRBD2 (5 bases). The CDR3 is 13 residues long. The V gene's germline CDR1 is MNHEY and CDR2 SVGAGI. The V end lost 10 bases, the J end lost 2 bases, and 15 bases lay between the germline ends. The CDR3 coding sequence is TGTGCCACCCTGGAGGCAGTTACCTACGAGCAGTACTTC. Encoded protein: CATLEAVTYEQYF.

The genes are TRBV12-3 or TRBV12-4 and TRBJ2-1; TRBD2 matches 7 bases. There are 15 residues in the CDR3. The V segment lost 3 bases and the J segment 5 bases; nucleotides outside the gene matches: 7. DNA of the CDR3: TGTGCCAGCAGTTTGTATGCGGGAGCTAACAATGAGCAGTTCTTC. Translated: CASSLYAGANNEQFF.

The chain links TRBV20-1 to TRBJ1-1, with 11 bases fitting TRBD1. Trimming removed 6 bases from V and 4 bases from J; junction bases left unmatched: 7. Looked up from germline, CDR1 is DFQATT and CDR2 is SNEGSKA (reference sequence). This CDR3 region has 14 residues. The CDR3 bases are TGCAGTGCCCTGAAAGGGACAGGGGGCACTGAAGCTTTCTTT. Translating gives CSALKGTGGTEAFF.

This clonotype came up a few times. One end of the junction fails to match germline, which may point to a read error. The rearrangement joins TRBV10-2 to TRBJ2-3, with D possibly matching TRBD2 (5 bases). This CDR3 is 12 amino acids long. Germline V gene lookup returns CDR1 WSHSY and CDR2 SAAADI. Here the CDR3 DNA reads TGCGCCAGCGGTGAGTTAGCGGATACGCAGTATTTT. Protein product: CASGELADTQYF.

The chain is built from TRBV5-1 and TRBJ2-7; 10 positions agree with TRBD2. Germline V gene lookup returns CDR1 SGHRS and CDR2 YFSETQ. V shed 1 base and J 2 bases; nucleotides not matched to a gene: 12. CDR3 length: 18 amino acids. The CDR3 protein is CASSLLLAGEFDTYEQYF. CDR3 in DNA: TGCGCCAGCAGCTTGTTGCTAGCGGGAGAGTTTGATACCTACGAGCAGTACTTC.

This chain links TRBV25-1 with TRBJ2-5, with D unresolved. Germline lookup yields CDR1 MGHDK and CDR2 SYGVNS. The CDR3 spans 14 residues. Deletions cut 4 bases from V and 1 base from J, with 10 bases between. The CDR3 region has the DNA TGTGCCAGCAGTGCGTGGCAGAGCCAAGAGACCCAGTACTTC. Translating it yields CASSAWQSQETQYF. Full variable domain (outside the CDR3, taken from reference TRBV25-1 and TRBJ2-5): EADIYQTPRYLVIGTGKKITLECSQTMGHDKMYWYQQDPGMELHLIHYSYGVNSTEKGDLSSESTVSRIRTEHFPLTLESARPSHTSQYLCASSAWQSQETQYFGPGTRLLVL.

The CDR3 sequence is CASSLTGLEAFF. CDR3 DNA sequence: TGTGCCAGCAGCTTGACAGGATTGGAAGCTTTCTTT. This rearrangement joins TRBV7-9 to TRBJ1-1; maybe TRBD1 (6 bases). The V end was cut by 3 bases, the J end by 8 bases, with 10 bases between. This CDR3 region has 12 residues. Germline loops: CDR1 SEHNR, CDR2 FQNEAQ (reference sequence).

The CDR3 spells CASSDLAGTGGFGANVLTF. The CDR3 coding sequence is TGTGCCAGCAGTGACCTGGCGGGGACAGGGGGCTTTGGGGCCAACGTCCTGACTTTC. The V gene is TRBV2, the J gene TRBJ2-6, with 12 bases lining up with TRBD1. J lost 3 bases, V lost 3 bases, and 9 bases had no gene match. The CDR3 extends over 19 amino acids. Germline lookup yields CDR1 SNHLY and CDR2 FYNNEI. Full variable domain (rest looked up from reference TRBV2 and TRBJ2-6): EPEVTQTPSHQVTQMGQEVILRCVPISNHLYFYWYRQILGQKVEFLVSFYNNEISEKSEIFDDQFSVERPDGSNFTLKIRSTKLEDSAMYFCASSDLAGTGGFGANVLTFGAGSRLTVL.

This sequence joins TRBV27 and TRBJ2-2; D not certain. Germline CDR1 and CDR2: MNHEY and SMNVEV (reference sequence). Trimming cost V 6 bases and J 2 bases, with 4 bases left between them. The CDR3 is 12 residues long. The CDR3 DNA is TGTGCCAGCAGACAAAACACCGGGGAGCTGTTTTTT. This codes for CASRQNTGELFF.

The chain is built from TRBV20-1 and TRBJ2-7, with a weak D call TRBD2 (5 bases). Germline CDR1 is DFQATT and CDR2 is SNEGSKA (reference sequence). With 0 bases removed from V and 0 bases from J, the gap between germline ends came to 9 bases. CDR3 size: 14 residues. DNA of the CDR3: TGCAGTGCTAGAGATCCCGGGATCTCCTACGAGCAGTACTTC. Residues: CSARDPGISYEQYF.